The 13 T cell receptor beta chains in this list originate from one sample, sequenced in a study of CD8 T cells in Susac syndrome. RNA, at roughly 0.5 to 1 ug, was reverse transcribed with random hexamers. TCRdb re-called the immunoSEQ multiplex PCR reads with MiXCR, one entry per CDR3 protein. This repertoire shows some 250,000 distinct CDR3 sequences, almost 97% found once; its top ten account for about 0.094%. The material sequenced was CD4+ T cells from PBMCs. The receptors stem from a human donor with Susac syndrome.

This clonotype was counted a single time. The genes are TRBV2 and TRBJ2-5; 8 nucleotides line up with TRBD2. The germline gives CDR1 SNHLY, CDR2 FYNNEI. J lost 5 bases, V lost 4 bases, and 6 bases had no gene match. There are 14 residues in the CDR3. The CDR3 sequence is CASSGPGLGETQYF. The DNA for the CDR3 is TGTGCCAGCAGTGGACCGGGACTAGGGGAGACCCAGTACTTC.

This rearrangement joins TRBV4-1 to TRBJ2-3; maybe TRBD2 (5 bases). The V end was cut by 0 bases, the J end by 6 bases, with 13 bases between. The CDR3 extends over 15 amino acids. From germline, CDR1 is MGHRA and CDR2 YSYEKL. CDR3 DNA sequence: TGCGCCAGCAGCCAAGAGGAGACTACTGCCGATACGCAGTATTTT. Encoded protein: CASSQEETTADTQYF.

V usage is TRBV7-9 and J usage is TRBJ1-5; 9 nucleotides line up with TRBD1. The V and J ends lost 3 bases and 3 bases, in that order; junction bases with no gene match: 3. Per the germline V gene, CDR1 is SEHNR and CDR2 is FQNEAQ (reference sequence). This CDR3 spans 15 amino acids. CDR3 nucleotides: TGTGCCAGCAGCTTCGGGACAGGGTTCAATCAGCCCCAGCATTTT. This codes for CASSFGTGFNQPQHF.

The CDR3 is CAWRDRDRGKETQYF. As DNA, the CDR3 is TGTGCCTGGAGGGACCGGGACAGGGGAAAGGAGACCCAGTACTTC. This chain links TRBV30 with TRBJ2-5; 10 positions agree with TRBD1. CDR1 GTSNPN and CDR2 SVGIG come from the germline V gene (reference sequence). V lost 3 bases, J lost 5 bases, and 9 bases stayed unmatched. The CDR3 covers 15 residues.

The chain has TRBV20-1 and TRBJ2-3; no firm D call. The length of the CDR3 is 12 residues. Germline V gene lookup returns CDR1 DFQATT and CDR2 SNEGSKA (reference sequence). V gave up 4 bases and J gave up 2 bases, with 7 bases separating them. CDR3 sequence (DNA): TGCAGTGCTACCCCCACCACAGATACGCAGTATTTT. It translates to CSATPTTDTQYF.

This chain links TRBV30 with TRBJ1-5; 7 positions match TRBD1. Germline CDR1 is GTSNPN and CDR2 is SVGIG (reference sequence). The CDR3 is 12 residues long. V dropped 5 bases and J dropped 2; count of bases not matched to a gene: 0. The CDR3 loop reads CAWGTGNQPQHF. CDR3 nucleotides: TGTGCCTGGGGGACAGGCAATCAGCCCCAGCATTTT.

The CDR3 reads CATRREGANQETQYF. The CDR3, as DNA: TGTGCCACCAGAAGGGAGGGGGCGAACCAAGAGACCCAGTACTTC. The chain recombines TRBV15 with TRBJ2-5; TRBD1 or TRBD2 may be the D gene (7 bases each). The CDR3 is 15 residues long. The V end was cut by 6 bases, the J end by 0 bases, with 14 bases between. From germline, CDR1 is LNHNV and CDR2 YYDKDF (reference sequence).

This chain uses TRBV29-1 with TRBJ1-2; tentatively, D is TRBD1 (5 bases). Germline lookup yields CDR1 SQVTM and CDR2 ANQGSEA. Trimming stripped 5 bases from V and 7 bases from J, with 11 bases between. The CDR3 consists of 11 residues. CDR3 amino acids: CSVQGSVGYTF. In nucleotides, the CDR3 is TGCAGCGTTCAGGGTTCGGTTGGCTACACCTTC.

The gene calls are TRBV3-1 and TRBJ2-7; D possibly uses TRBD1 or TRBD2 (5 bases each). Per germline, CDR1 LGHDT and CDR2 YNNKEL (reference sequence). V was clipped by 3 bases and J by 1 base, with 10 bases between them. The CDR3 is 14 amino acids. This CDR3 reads CASSHPGQSYEQYF. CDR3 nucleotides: TGTGCCAGCAGCCACCCGGGGCAGTCCTACGAGCAGTACTTC.

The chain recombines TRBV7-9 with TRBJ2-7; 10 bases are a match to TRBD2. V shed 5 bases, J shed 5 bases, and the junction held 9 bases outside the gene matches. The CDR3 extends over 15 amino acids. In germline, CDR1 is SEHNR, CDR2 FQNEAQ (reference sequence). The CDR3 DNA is TGTGCCAGCAGCGCACCTAGCGGGAGAGCCCACGAGCAGTACTTC. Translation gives CASSAPSGRAHEQYF.

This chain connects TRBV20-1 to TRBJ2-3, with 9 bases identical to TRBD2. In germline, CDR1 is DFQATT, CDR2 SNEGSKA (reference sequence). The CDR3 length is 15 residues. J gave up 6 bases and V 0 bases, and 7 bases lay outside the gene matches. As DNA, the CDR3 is TGCAGTGCTAGAGATCCTAGCGGGGTGGTGGATACGCAGTATTTT. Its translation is CSARDPSGVVDTQYF.

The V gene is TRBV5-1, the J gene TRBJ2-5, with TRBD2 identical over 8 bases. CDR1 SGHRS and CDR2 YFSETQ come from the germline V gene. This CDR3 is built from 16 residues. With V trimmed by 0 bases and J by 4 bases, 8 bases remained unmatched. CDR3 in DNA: TGCGCCAGCAGCTTGGAGGCTAGCGGGTCGGGAGAGACCCAGTACTTC. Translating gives CASSLEASGSGETQYF.

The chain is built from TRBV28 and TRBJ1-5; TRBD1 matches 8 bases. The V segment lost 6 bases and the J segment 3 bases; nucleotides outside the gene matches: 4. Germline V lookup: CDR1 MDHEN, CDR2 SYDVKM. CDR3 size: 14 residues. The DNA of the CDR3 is TGTGCCAGCAGCGGACAGGGCAACAATCAGCCCCAGCATTTT. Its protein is CASSGQGNNQPQHF.